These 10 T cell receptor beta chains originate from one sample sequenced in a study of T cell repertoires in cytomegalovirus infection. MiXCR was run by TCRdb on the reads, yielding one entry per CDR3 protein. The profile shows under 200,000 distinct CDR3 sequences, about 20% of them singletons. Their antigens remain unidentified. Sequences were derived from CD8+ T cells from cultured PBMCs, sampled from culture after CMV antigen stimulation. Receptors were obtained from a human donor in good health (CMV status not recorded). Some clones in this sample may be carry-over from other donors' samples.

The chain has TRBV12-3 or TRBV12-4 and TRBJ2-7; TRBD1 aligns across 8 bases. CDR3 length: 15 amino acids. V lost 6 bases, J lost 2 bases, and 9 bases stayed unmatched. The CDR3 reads CASRSSGGNPYEQYF. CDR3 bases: TGTGCCAGCAGATCATCAGGGGGCAATCCCTACGAGCAGTACTTC.

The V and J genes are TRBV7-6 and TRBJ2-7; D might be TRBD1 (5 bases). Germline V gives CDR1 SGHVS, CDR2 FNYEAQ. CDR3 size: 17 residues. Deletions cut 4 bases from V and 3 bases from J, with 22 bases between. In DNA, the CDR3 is TGTGCCAGCAGCTCACCCCTCCTCCAACAGGTGAACTACGAGCAGTACTTC. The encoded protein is CASSSPLLQQVNYEQYF.

CDR3 in amino acids: CASSGPGDGSTGELFF. CDR3 bases: TGTGCCAGCAGTGGACCAGGGGATGGGAGCACCGGGGAGCTGTTTTTT. The chain links TRBV6-2 or TRBV6-3 to TRBJ2-2, with a tentative D call TRBD1 (6 bases). Per germline, CDR1 MNHEY and CDR2 SVGEGT. V lost 5 bases and J lost 4, with 17 bases in between. This CDR3 region has 16 residues.

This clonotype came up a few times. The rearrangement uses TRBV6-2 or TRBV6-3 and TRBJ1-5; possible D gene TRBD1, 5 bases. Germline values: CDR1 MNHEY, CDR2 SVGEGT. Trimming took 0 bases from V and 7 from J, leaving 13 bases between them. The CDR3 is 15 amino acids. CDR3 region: CASSYSPGVRQPQHF. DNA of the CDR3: TGTGCCAGCAGTTACTCGCCGGGGGTTAGACAGCCCCAGCATTTT.

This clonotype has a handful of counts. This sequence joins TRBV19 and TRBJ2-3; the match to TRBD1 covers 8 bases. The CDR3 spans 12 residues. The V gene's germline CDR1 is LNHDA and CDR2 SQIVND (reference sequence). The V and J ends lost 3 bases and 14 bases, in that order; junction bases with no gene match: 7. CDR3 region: CASSIGQGLWYF. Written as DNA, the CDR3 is TGTGCCAGTAGTATCGGACAGGGTTTATGGTATTTT.

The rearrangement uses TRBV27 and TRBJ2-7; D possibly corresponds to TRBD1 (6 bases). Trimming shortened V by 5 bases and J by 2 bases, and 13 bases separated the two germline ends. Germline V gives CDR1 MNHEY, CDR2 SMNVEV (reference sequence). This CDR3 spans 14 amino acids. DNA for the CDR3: TGTGCCAGCAGTCCAAGGGGGTTAACCTACGAGCAGTACTTC. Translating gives CASSPRGLTYEQYF.

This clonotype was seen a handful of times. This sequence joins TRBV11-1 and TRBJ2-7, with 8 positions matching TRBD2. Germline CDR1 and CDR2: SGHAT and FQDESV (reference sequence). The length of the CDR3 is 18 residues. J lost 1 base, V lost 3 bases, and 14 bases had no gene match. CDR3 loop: CASSLRSIGTRRSYEQYF. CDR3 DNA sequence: TGTGCCAGCAGCTTGCGATCCATCGGGACTAGGAGGTCCTACGAGCAGTACTTC.

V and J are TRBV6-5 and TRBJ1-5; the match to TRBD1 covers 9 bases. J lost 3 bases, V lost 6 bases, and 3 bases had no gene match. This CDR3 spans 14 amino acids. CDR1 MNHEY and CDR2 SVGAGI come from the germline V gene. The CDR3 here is CASSRDRVNQPQHF. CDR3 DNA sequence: TGTGCCAGCAGCAGGGACAGGGTCAATCAGCCCCAGCATTTT.

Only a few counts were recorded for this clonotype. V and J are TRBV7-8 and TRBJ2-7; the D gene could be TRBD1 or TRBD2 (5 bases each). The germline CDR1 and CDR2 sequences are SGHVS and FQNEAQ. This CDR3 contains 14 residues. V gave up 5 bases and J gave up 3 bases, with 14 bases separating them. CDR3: CASSPRDRFYEQYF. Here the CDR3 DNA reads TGTGCCAGCAGCCCTCGGGACCGCTTCTACGAGCAGTACTTC.

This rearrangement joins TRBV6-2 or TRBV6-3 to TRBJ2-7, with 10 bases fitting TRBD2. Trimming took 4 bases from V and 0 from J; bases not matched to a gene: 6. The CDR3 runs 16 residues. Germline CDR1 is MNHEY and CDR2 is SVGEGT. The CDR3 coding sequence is TGTGCCAGCAGTTCGGATCTAGCGGGGGACTCCTACGAGCAGTACTTC. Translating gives CASSSDLAGDSYEQYF.